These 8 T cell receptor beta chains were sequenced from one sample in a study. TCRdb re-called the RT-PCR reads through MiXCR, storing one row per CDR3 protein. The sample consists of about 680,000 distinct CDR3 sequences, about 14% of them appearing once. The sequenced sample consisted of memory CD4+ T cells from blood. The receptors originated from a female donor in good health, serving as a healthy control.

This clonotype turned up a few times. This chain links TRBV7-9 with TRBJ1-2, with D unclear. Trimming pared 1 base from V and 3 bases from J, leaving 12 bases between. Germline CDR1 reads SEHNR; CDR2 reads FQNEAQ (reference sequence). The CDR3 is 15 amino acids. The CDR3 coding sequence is TGTGCCAGCAGCTTAGTTACAGCACCAGACTATGGCTACACCTTC. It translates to CASSLVTAPDYGYTF.

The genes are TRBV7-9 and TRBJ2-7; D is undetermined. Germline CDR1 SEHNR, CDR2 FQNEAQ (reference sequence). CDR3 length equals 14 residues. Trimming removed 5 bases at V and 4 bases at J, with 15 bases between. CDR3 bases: TGTGCCAGCAGCCCCCTGACGGCTAGGTACGAGCAGTACTTC. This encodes CASSPLTARYEQYF.

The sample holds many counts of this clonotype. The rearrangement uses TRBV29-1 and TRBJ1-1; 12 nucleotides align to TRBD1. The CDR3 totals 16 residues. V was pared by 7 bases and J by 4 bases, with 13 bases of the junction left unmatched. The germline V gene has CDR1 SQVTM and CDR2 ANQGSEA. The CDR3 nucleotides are TGCAGCGGCTTCGGGACAGGGGGCGTTACGGCCACTGAAGCTTTCTTT. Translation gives CSGFGTGGVTATEAFF.

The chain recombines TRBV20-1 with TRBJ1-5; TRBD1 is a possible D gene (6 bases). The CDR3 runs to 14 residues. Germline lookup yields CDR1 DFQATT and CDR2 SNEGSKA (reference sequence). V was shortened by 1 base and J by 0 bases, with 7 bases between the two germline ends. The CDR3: CSARAGVSNQPQHF. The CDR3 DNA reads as TGCAGTGCTAGAGCAGGGGTTAGCAATCAGCCCCAGCATTTT.

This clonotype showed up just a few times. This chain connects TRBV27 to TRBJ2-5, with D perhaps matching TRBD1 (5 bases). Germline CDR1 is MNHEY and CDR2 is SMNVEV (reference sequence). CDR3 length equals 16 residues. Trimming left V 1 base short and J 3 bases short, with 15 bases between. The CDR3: CASSLWPPGLEETQYF. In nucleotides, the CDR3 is TGTGCCAGCAGTTTATGGCCGCCAGGGTTGGAAGAGACCCAGTACTTC.

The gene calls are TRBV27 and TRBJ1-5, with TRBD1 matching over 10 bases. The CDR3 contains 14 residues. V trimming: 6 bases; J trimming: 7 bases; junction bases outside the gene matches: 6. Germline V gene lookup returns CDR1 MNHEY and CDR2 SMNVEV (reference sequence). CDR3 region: CASSMDRGGQPQHF. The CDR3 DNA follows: TGTGCCAGCAGCATGGACAGGGGGGGACAGCCCCAGCATTTT.

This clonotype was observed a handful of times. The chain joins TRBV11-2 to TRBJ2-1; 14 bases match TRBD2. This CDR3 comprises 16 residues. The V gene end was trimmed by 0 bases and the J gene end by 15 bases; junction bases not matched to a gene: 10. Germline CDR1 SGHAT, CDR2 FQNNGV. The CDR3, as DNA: TGTGCCAGCAGCTTAGACGCCGGGACTAGCGGGAGTAATAGGTTCTTC. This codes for CASSLDAGTSGSNRFF.

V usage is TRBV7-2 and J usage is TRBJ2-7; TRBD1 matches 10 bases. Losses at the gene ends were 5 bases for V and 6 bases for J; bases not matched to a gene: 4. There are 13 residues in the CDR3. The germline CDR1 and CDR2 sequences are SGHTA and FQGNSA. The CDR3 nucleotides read TGTGCCAGCAGCCGGGACAGGGGTTCCGAGCAGTACTTC. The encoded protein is CASSRDRGSEQYF.